These 4 T cell receptor beta chains originate from one sample sequenced in a study of T cells after yellow fever vaccination. TCRdb ran MiXCR on the 5' RACE reads and lists one entry per CDR3 protein. The sample holds about 180,000 distinct CDR3 sequences, about 6% seen once. This specimen was CD4+ T cells sorted from PBMCs, taken on the day of the first yellow fever vaccination. The receptors were gathered from a man between 18 and 29 years old who received the YFV17D yellow fever vaccine.

The CDR3 nucleotides read TGTGCCAGCAGCCAGGGATACGATGGCTACACCTTC. It specifies CASSQGYDGYTF. The gene calls are TRBV7-2 and TRBJ1-2; perhaps TRBD1 as D (5 bases). CDR3 length: 12 residues. Looked up from germline, CDR1 is SGHTA and CDR2 is FQGNSA. V lost 5 bases, J lost 6 bases, and 10 bases lay in between.

The genes are TRBV6-2 or TRBV6-3 and TRBJ1-2, with D hard to call. Per the germline V gene, CDR1 is MNHEY and CDR2 is SVGEGT. The ends were cut back, 7 bases at V and 4 bases at J, with 25 bases in the middle. There are 17 residues in the CDR3. This chain's CDR3 is CASTRPKNRNFPYGYTF. CDR3 nucleotides: TGTGCCAGCACTCGTCCAAAGAACCGGAATTTTCCCTATGGCTACACCTTC.

This clonotype has only a few counts. This sequence joins TRBV18 and TRBJ2-7; 7 nucleotides agree with TRBD1. CDR1 is KGHSH and CDR2 is LQKENI in the germline V gene. The length of the CDR3 is 14 residues. V lost 6 bases, J lost 2 bases, and 7 bases stayed unmatched. The CDR3 is CASSPTGSPYEQYF. Written as DNA, the CDR3 is TGTGCCAGCTCCCCGACAGGGAGCCCCTACGAGCAGTACTTC. Full variable domain (rest looked up from reference TRBV18 and TRBJ2-7): NAGVMQNPRHLVRRRGQEARLRCSPMKGHSHVYWYRQLPEEGLKFMVYLQKENIIDESGMPKERFSAEFPKEGPSILRIQQVVRGDSAAYFCASSPTGSPYEQYFGPGTRLTVT.

In this sample, this clonotype turned up many times. The J gene is TRBJ1-4, the V gene TRBV12-3 or TRBV12-4; D is ambiguous. The CDR3 extends over 13 amino acids. The germline V and J ends were trimmed by 3 bases and 8 bases, with 10 bases remaining between them. The CDR3 DNA reads as TGTGCCAGCAGTTTGGCACATGGCGAAAAACTGTTTTTT. Its protein product is CASSLAHGEKLFF.